This T cell receptor (beta chain) was observed in a study of blood T cells in healthy people across ages. CDR3 length equals 11 residues. Germline lookup yields CDR1 SQVTM and CDR2 ANQGSEA. Through a sample-barcoded 5' primer and a J-beta primer mix, a second PCR was run for roughly 6 to 11 cycles. TCRdb analysed the 5' RACE reads with MiXCR anew, one entry per CDR3 protein. The table includes fewer than 900,000 distinct CDR3 sequences, approximately 43% detected once. The receptor was isolated from a woman aged 55-70 years in good health. V gene TRBV29-1 combines with J gene TRBJ1-2; D remains unclear. Sequenced material: blood. For the CDR3, the DNA is TGCAGGCCCACCGCCCTATATGGCTACACCTTC. This translates into CRPTALYGYTF.